This T cell receptor (beta chain) was retrieved from a study of cytomegalovirus exposure and HLA in healthy donors. Germline lookup yields CDR1 KGHSH and CDR2 LQKENI. V was clipped by 6 bases and J by 2 bases, with 12 bases between them. This CDR3 is 14 amino acids long. Comments on this clone: Its target is unknown.

Study outcomes and limitations: CMV antigen specificity of a few CMV-associated chains was confirmed in vitro. Researchers had no immune exposure information except CMV serostatus available. Excluded were some V segments that proved indistinguishable, including TRBV6-2 and TRBV6-3.

Primers for the PCR totalled 60 Vbeta and 13 Jbeta. Measured with immunoSEQ multiplex PCR; TCRdb has only the in-frame clones, and not every one. The table includes over 200,000 clones, 85% to 90% detected once. Although they were nominally healthy when sampled, donors likely had unrecorded immune exposures. The sample taken for sequencing was PBMCs. The chain recombines TRBV18 with TRBJ2-3, with D possibly TRBD2 on 5 matching bases. This clonotype originated in a human donor in good health. CDR3 nucleotides: TGTGCCAGCTCCGTCCGGGATTACACAGATACGCAGTATTTT. Translation gives CASSVRDYTDTQYF. The full variable domain, its missing parts supplied by reference TRBV18 and TRBJ2-3, is NAGVMQNPRHLVRRRGQEARLRCSPMKGHSHVYWYRQLPEEGLKFMVYLQKENIIDESGMPKERFSAEFPKEGPSILRIQQVVRGDSAAYFCASSVRDYTDTQYFGPGTRLTVL.